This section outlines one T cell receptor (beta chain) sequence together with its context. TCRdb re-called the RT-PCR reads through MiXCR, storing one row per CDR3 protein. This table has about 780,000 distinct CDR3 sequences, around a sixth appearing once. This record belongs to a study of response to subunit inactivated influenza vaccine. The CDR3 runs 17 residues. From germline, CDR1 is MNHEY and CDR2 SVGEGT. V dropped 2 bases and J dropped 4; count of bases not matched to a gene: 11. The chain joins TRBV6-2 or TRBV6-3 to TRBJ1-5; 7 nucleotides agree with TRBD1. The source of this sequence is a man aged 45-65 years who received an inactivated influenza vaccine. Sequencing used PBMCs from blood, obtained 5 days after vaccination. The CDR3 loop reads CASSYHGTRDSNQPQHF. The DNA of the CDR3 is TGTGCCAGCAGTTACCACGGGACCCGGGACAGTAATCAGCCCCAGCATTTT.